Presented here are 11 T cell receptor beta chains from one specimen sequenced in a study of cytomegalovirus exposure and HLA in healthy donors. Only in-frame clones appear in the TCRdb table, and some are missing; sequencing was by immunoSEQ multiplex PCR. The table lists approximately 210,000 clones, about 83% of them singletons. Sample: PBMCs. The receptors originated from a young woman in good health and CMV-seronegative.

V gene TRBV19 combines with J gene TRBJ1-2; maybe TRBD1 (6 bases). Trimming removed 6 bases from V and 2 bases from J, with 16 bases in between. Germline V gene lookup returns CDR1 LNHDA and CDR2 SQIVND (reference sequence). The CDR3 covers 15 residues. Written as DNA, the CDR3 is TGTGCCAGTAGCGACACAGGGCTGATAAACTATGGCTACACCTTC. Translating it yields CASSDTGLINYGYTF.

In this sample, this clone turned up a few times. This chain connects TRBV5-1 to TRBJ1-2; no clear D gene. Germline assignment: CDR1 SGHRS and CDR2 YFSETQ. V was shortened by 1 base and J by 3 bases, with 10 bases between the two germline ends. This CDR3 region has 14 residues. CDR3 region: CASSLSRSYYGYTF. The CDR3 nucleotides read TGCGCCAGCAGCTTGTCCCGGAGCTACTATGGCTACACCTTC.

The chain couples TRBV7-2 to TRBJ2-1; 8 nucleotides match TRBD1. Per germline, CDR1 SGHTA and CDR2 FQGNSA. This CDR3 is 17 amino acids long. V trimming: 5 bases; J trimming: 8 bases; junction bases outside the gene matches: 17. CDR3 sequence (DNA): TGTGCCAGCAGCCTAGTTCAAGGGAGGACAGGGTTTTATGAGCAGTTCTTC. Translating it yields CASSLVQGRTGFYEQFF.

The chain combines TRBV19 with TRBJ2-7; D is uncertain. Germline assignment: CDR1 LNHDA and CDR2 SQIVND (reference sequence). The V end lost 8 bases, the J end lost 2 bases, and 13 bases lay between the germline ends. This CDR3 comprises 13 residues. This CDR3 is CASAQSNPYEQYF. The DNA for the CDR3 is TGTGCCAGTGCACAGAGCAACCCCTACGAGCAGTACTTC.

V and J are TRBV18 and TRBJ2-7; TRBD2 aligns across 9 bases. This CDR3 comprises 16 residues. CDR1 and CDR2 from the germline V gene are KGHSH and LQKENI. After removal of 2 bases from V and 2 bases from J, the junction contained 7 bases not matched to a gene. The CDR3 bases are TGTGCCAGCTCACCAGGGGGCCAGCGGGGGGCCTACGAGCAGTACTTC. Translation: CASSPGGQRGAYEQYF.

The chain is built from TRBV25-1 and TRBJ2-5, with 7 bases lining up with TRBD1. V lost 3 bases to trimming and J lost 5 bases; unmatched junction nucleotides: 15. The germline CDR1 and CDR2 sequences are MGHDK and SYGVNS. There are 17 residues in the CDR3. The CDR3 here is CASSDGFGTEVGETQYF. The DNA of the CDR3 is TGTGCCAGCAGTGATGGCTTTGGGACAGAGGTCGGGGAGACCCAGTACTTC. The complete variable domain, with remaining parts taken from reference TRBV25-1 and TRBJ2-5, reads EADIYQTPRYLVIGTGKKITLECSQTMGHDKMYWYQQDPGMELHLIHYSYGVNSTEKGDLSSESTVSRIRTEHFPLTLESARPSHTSQYLCASSDGFGTEVGETQYFGPGTRLLVL.

This chain joins TRBV4-2 and TRBJ2-2; a weak D match, TRBD2 (5 bases). The CDR3 runs to 15 residues. Germline lookup yields CDR1 LGHNA and CDR2 YNFKEQ. V was trimmed by 4 bases and J by 4 bases, leaving 13 bases between them. This CDR3 reads CASSLSGEGTGELFF. The DNA for the CDR3 is TGTGCCAGCAGCCTCAGCGGTGAGGGCACCGGGGAGCTGTTTTTT.

V usage is TRBV29-1 and J usage is TRBJ1-2; 7 nucleotides match TRBD1. CDR1 and CDR2 (germline): SQVTM, ANQGSEA. V was pared by 1 base and J by 13 bases, with 15 bases of the junction left unmatched. The CDR3 sequence is 14 residues long. The CDR3 loop reads CSVEGLSDRKLGTF. In DNA form, the CDR3 reads TGCAGCGTTGAAGGGCTATCGGACAGGAAGTTGGGCACCTTC.

This clone was seen just once. This chain joins TRBV7-9 and TRBJ2-1, with D uncertain. The germline gives CDR1 SEHNR, CDR2 FQNEAQ (reference sequence). With 5 bases removed from V and 10 bases from J, the gap between germline ends came to 15 bases. This CDR3 spans 13 amino acids. The CDR3 here is CASSTVPRAEQFF. CDR3 in DNA: TGTGCCAGCAGCACCGTCCCTCGAGCGGAGCAGTTCTTC.

This chain joins TRBV12-5 and TRBJ1-1; 7 bases agree with TRBD1. The CDR3 totals 15 residues. V lost 4 bases to trimming and J lost 5 bases; unmatched junction nucleotides: 10. Germline values: CDR1 LGHNT, CDR2 FRNRAP. CDR3: CASGSIRTGGTEAFF. The CDR3 DNA reads as TGTGCTAGTGGTTCAATTCGGACAGGAGGGACTGAAGCTTTCTTT.

The chain uses TRBV18 and TRBJ2-7; TRBD1 matches 7 bases. CDR1 and CDR2 (germline): KGHSH, LQKENI. V lost 0 bases, J lost 11 bases, and 10 bases stayed unmatched. This CDR3 region has 14 residues. CDR3 sequence reads: CASSPPGDSTKEYF. The CDR3, as DNA: TGTGCCAGCTCACCACCGGGGGACAGCACTAAGGAGTACTTC.